A selection of T cell receptor beta chains follows, all from one sample in a study of cytotoxic CD8 clonotypes in ibrutinib-treated CLL. TCRdb's table, derived via immunoSEQ multiplex PCR, lists solely in-frame clones and lacks some. The data contain roughly 200,000 clones, 79% of them singletons. The sequencing used PBMCs, collected after 12 months of ibrutinib treatment. These receptors originate from a human donor with chronic lymphocytic leukemia. CDR3s leave out the opening cysteine and the closing phenylalanine or tryptophan.

length: 14
J: TRBJ2-3
V: TRBV9
CDR3: ASSVDRGGVTDTQY

length: 12
J: TRBJ2-3
V: TRBV5-1
CDR3: ASSLGPGTDTQY

length: 14
J: TRBJ2-3
V: TRBV9
CDR3: ASSSAPTASTDTQY

length: 10
J: TRBJ1-5
V: TRBV19
CDR3: ASRQVYQPQH

length: 12
J: TRBJ2-1
V: TRBV6-5
CDR3: ASSYGRTGNEQF

length: 12
J: TRBJ2-7
V: TRBV5-4
CDR3: ASSLGDVSYEQY

length: 11
J: TRBJ1-2
V: TRBV11-1
CDR3: ASSPRTGDGYT

length: 9
J: TRBJ2-5
V: TRBV10-2
CDR3: ASSDWETQY

length: 13
J: TRBJ2-7
V: TRBV6-5
CDR3: ASSYRGGSSYEQY

length: 15
J: TRBJ2-7
V: TRBV25-1
CDR3: ASSDGTGTGGRYEQY

length: 10
J: TRBJ2-5
V: TRBV7-2
CDR3: ASSLSRETQY

length: 14
J: TRBJ1-1
V: TRBV11-2
CDR3: ASSLAVGGESTEAF

length: 16
J: TRBJ2-1
V: TRBV5-6
CDR3: ASSLSGFIVGVDNEQF

length: 11
J: TRBJ1-1
V: TRBV7-9
CDR3: ASSSSWDTEAF

length: 14
J: TRBJ2-5
V: TRBV2
CDR3: ASSENFLGGEETQY

length: 13
J: TRBJ2-3
V: TRBV6-5
CDR3: ASSPQGSGGDTQY

length: 12
J: TRBJ2-5
V: TRBV2
CDR3: ASSPGLLRETQY

length: 13
J: TRBJ2-1
V: TRBV23-1
CDR3: ASSQAGQGANEQF

length: 14
J: TRBJ1-2
V: TRBV2
CDR3: ASSEFGTGSGYGYT

length: 13
J: TRBJ2-3
V: TRBV19
CDR3: ASSLPGGGPDTQY

length: 13
J: TRBJ1-1
V: TRBV2
CDR3: ASKGQGLGNTEAF

length: 18
J: TRBJ2-3
V: TRBV6-1
CDR3: ASSEEVLGLAGFGTDTQY

length: 13
J: TRBJ2-3
V: TRBV14
CDR3: ASSRRGGITDTQY

length: 14
J: TRBJ2-1
V: TRBV6-1
CDR3: ASSEAGTLLSHEQF

length: 11
J: TRBJ2-3
V: TRBV7-9
CDR3: ASTDPEGDTQY

length: 8
J: TRBJ2-5
V: TRBV6-6
CDR3: ASGLETQY

length: 13
J: TRBJ1-4
V: TRBV27
CDR3: ASSLDPMGGEKLF

length: 14
J: TRBJ2-4
V: TRBV19
CDR3: ASSLRTGGGRDIQY

length: 18
J: TRBJ2-2
V: TRBV21-1
CDR3: ASSPSDRVRDRVGTGELF

length: 12
J: TRBJ2-3
V: TRBV6-5
CDR3: ASTASRLTDTQY

length: 11
J: TRBJ1-2
V: TRBV29-1
CDR3: SVEVVRVGGYT

length: 12
J: TRBJ2-4
V: TRBV5-1
CDR3: ASSQDAGENIQY

length: 11
J: TRBJ2-1
V: TRBV6-6
CDR3: ASSSTGYNEQF

length: 13
J: TRBJ2-2
V: TRBV5-6
CDR3: ASSFVGSYTGELF

length: 12
J: TRBJ2-7
V: TRBV28
CDR3: ASRLAGGPYEQY

length: 12
J: TRBJ1-1
V: TRBV7-9
CDR3: ASSLEGGGTEAF

length: 13
J: TRBJ2-3
V: TRBV7-9
CDR3: ASSLGERNTDTQY